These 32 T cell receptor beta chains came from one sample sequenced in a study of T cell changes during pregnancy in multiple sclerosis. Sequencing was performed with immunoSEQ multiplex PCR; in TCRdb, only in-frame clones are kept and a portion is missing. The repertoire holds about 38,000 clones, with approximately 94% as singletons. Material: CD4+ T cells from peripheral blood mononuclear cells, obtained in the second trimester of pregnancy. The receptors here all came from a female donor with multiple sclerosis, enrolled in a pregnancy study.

The CDR3 protein is CASSEAAGGYQPQHF. The DNA for the CDR3 is TGTGCCAGCAGTGAAGCGGCCGGCGGGTATCAGCCCCAGCATTTT. The gene calls are TRBV2 and TRBJ1-5; D remains unclear. Trimming cost V 0 bases and J 5 bases, with 11 bases left between them. In germline, CDR1 is SNHLY, CDR2 FYNNEI. The CDR3 loop spans 15 amino acids.

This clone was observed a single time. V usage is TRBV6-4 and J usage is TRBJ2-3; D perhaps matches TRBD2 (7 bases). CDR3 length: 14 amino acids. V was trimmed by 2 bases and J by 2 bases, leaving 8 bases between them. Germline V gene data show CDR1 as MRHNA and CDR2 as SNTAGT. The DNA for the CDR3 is TGTGCCAGCAGTGACGGGGGGGCCACAGATACGCAGTATTTT. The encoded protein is CASSDGGATDTQYF.

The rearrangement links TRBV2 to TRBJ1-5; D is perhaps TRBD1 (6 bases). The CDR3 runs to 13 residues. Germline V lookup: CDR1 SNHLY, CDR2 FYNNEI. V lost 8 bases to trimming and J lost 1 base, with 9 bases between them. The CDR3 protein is CASGGRSNQPQHF. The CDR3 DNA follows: TGTGCCAGCGGGGGCAGGAGCAATCAGCCCCAGCATTTT.

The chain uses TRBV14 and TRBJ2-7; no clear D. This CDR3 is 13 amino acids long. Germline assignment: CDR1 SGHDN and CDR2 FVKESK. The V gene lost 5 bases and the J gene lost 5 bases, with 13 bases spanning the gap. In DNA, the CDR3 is TGTGCCAGCAGCAGGCAGGTCTTGCACGAGCAGTACTTC. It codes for CASSRQVLHEQYF. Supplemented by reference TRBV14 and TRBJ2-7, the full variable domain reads EAGVTQFPSHSVIEKGQTVTLRCDPISGHDNLYWYRRVMGKEIKFLLHFVKESKQDESGMPNNRFLAERTGGTYSTLKVQPAELEDSGVYFCASSRQVLHEQYFGPGTRLTVT.

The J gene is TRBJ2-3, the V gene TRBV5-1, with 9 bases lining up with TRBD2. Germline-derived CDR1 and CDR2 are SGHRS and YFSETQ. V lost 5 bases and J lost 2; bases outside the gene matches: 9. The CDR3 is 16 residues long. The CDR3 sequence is CASRPLAGPITDTQYF. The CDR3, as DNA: TGCGCCAGCAGACCTCTAGCGGGGCCGATCACAGATACGCAGTATTTT.

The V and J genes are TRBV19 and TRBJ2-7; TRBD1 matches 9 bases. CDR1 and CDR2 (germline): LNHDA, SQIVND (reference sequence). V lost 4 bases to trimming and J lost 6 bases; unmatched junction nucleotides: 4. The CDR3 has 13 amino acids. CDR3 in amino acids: CASSTTGGFEQYF. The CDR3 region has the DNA TGTGCCAGTAGTACCACAGGGGGCTTCGAGCAGTACTTC.

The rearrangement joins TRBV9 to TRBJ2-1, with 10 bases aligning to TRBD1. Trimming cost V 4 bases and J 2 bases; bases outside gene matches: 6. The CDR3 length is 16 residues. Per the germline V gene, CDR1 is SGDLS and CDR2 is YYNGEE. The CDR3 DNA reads TGTGCCAGCAGCCCTCGCGGACAGGGGGCCTACAATGAGCAGTTCTTC. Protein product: CASSPRGQGAYNEQFF.

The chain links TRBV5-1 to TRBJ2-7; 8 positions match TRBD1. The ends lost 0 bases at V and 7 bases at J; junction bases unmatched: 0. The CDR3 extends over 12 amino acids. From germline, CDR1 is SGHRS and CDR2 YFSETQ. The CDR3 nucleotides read TGCGCCAGCAGCTTGGGGGACAGGGAGCAGTACTTC. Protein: CASSLGDREQYF.

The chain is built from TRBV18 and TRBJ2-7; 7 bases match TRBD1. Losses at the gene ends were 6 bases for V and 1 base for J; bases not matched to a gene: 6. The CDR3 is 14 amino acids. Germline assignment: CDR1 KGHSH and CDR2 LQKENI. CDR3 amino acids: CASSPGTESYEQYF. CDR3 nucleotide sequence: TGTGCCAGCTCCCCCGGGACAGAGTCCTACGAGCAGTACTTC.

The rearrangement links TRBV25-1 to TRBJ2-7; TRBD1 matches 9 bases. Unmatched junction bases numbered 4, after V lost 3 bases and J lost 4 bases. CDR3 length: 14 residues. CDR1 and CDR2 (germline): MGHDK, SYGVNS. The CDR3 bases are TGTGCCAGCAGTGAGGGACAGGGAGCTTACGAGCAGTACTTC. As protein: CASSEGQGAYEQYF.

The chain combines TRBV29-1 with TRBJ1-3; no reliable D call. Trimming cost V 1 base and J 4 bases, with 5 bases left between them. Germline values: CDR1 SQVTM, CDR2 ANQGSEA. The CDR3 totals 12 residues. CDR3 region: CSVEVRGNTIYF. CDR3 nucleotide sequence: TGCAGCGTTGAAGTACGGGGAAACACCATATATTTT.

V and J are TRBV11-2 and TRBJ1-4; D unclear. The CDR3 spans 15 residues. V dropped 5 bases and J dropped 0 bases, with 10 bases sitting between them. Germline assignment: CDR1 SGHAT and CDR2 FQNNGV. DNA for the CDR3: TGTGCCAGCAGCCCCTCACGGGCAACTAATGAAAAACTGTTTTTT. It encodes CASSPSRATNEKLFF.

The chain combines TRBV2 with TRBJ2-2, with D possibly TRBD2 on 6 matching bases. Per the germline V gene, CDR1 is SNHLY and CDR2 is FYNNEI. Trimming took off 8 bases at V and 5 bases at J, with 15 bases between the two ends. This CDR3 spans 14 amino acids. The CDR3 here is CASLGGPTTGELFF. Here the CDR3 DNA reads TGTGCCAGCCTCGGAGGGCCTACGACCGGGGAGCTGTTTTTT. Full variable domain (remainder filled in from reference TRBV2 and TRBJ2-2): EPEVTQTPSHQVTQMGQEVILRCVPISNHLYFYWYRQILGQKVEFLVSFYNNEISEKSEIFDDQFSVERPDGSNFTLKIRSTKLEDSAMYFCASLGGPTTGELFFGEGSRLTVL.

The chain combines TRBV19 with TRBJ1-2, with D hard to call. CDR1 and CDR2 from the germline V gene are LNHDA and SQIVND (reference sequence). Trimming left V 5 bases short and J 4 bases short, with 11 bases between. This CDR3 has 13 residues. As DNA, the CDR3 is TGTGCCAGTAGTCCAACTCCAGGCTATGGCTACACCTTC. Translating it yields CASSPTPGYGYTF.

CDR3 DNA: TGTGCCAGCTCATCGACAGGGATGACTAATGAAAAACTGTTTTTT. This gives the protein CASSSTGMTNEKLFF. The chain recombines TRBV18 with TRBJ1-4, with 7 bases fitting TRBD1. V was clipped by 5 bases and J by 2 bases; unmatched bases: 5. CDR3 size: 15 residues. Per the germline V gene, CDR1 is KGHSH and CDR2 is LQKENI.

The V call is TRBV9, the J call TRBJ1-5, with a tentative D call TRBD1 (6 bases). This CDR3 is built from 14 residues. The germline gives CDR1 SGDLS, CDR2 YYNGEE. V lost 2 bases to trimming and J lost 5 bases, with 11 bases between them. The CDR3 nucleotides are TGTGCCAGCAGCGTCGGAGGGGGGGATCAGCCCCAGCATTTT. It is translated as CASSVGGGDQPQHF.

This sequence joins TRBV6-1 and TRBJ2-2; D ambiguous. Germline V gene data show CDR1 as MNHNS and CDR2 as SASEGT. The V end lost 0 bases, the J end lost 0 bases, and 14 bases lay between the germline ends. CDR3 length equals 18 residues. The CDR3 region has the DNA TGTGCCAGCAGTGAAGCGCTTCTGGGCCAACCGAACACCGGGGAGCTGTTTTTT. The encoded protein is CASSEALLGQPNTGELFF.

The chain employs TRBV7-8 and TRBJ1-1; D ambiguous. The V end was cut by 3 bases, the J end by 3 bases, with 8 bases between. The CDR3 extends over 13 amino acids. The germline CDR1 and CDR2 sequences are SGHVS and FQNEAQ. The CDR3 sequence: CASSFAHDTEAFF. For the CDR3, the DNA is TGTGCCAGCAGCTTCGCACACGACACTGAAGCTTTCTTT.

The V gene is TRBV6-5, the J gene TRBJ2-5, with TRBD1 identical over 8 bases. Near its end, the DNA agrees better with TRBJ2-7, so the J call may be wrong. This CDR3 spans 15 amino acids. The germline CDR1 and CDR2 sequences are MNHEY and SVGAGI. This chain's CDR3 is CASSYSRDRNYEQYF. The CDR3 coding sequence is TGTGCCAGCAGTTACTCGAGGGACAGGAACTACGAGCAGTACTTC.

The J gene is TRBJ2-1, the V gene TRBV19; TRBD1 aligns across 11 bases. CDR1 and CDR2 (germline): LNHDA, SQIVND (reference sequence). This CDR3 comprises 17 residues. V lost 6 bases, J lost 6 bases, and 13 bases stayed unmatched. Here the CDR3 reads CASSRRGSGQGGNEQFF. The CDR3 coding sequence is TGTGCCAGTAGCCGCCGGGGATCGGGACAGGGGGGCAATGAGCAGTTCTTC.

The CDR3 DNA follows: TGTGCCAGCAGCTTAGTATCGTTCTCCTACGAGCAGTACTTC. Amino acids: CASSLVSFSYEQYF. The V call is TRBV7-8, the J call TRBJ2-7; D gene ambiguous. The CDR3 runs to 14 residues. V was cut by 1 base and J by 0 bases, with 7 bases left in between. From germline, CDR1 is SGHVS and CDR2 FQNEAQ.

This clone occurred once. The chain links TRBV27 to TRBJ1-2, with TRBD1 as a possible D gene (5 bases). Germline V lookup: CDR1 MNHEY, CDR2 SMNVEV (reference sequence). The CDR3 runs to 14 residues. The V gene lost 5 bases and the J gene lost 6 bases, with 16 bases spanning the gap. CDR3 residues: CASSRHRLYDGYTF. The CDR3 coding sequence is TGTGCCAGCAGTCGGCACAGGCTATACGATGGCTACACCTTC.

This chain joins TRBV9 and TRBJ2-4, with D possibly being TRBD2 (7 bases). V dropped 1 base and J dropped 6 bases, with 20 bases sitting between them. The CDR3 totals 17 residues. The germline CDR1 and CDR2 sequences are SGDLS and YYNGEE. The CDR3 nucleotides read TGTGCCAGCAGCGTACACGGGGGGCAGGGAGGAGGAAACATTCAGTACTTC. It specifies CASSVHGGQGGGNIQYF.

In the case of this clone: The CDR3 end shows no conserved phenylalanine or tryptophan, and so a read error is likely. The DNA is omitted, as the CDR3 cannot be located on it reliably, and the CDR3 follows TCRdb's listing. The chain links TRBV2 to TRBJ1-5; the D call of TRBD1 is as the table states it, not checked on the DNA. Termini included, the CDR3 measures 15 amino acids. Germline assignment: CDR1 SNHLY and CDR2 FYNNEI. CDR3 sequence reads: CASSEEMVAPRTFTL.

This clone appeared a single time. DNA for the CDR3: TGTGCCAGCAGTTACTCGAGGGATAACTATGGCTACACCTTC. This codes for CASSYSRDNYGYTF. The V and J genes are TRBV6-5 and TRBJ1-2; D remains unclear. The CDR3 has 14 residues. The V and J ends lost 0 bases and 1 base respectively, with 6 bases between them. CDR1 and CDR2 (germline): MNHEY, SVGAGI.

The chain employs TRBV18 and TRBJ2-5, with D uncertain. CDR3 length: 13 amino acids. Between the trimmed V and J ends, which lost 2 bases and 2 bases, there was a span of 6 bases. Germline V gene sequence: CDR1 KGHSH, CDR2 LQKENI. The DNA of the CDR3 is TGTGCCAGCTCACCAAGCAGGCAAGAGACCCAGTACTTC. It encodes CASSPSRQETQYF. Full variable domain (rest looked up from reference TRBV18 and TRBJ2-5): NAGVMQNPRHLVRRRGQEARLRCSPMKGHSHVYWYRQLPEEGLKFMVYLQKENIIDESGMPKERFSAEFPKEGPSILRIQQVVRGDSAAYFCASSPSRQETQYFGPGTRLLVL.

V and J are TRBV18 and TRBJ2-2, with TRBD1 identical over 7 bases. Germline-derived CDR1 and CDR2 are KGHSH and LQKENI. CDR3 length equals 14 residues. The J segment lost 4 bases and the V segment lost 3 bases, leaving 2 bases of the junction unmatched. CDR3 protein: CASSPGQTTGELFF. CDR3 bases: TGTGCCAGCTCACCGGGACAGACCACCGGGGAGCTGTTTTTT.

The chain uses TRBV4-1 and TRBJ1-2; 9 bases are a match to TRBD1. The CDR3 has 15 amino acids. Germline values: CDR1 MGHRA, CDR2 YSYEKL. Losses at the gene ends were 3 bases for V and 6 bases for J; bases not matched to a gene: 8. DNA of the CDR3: TGCGCCAGCAGCCACAGGATACAGGGGGCTCATGGCTACACCTTC. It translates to CASSHRIQGAHGYTF.

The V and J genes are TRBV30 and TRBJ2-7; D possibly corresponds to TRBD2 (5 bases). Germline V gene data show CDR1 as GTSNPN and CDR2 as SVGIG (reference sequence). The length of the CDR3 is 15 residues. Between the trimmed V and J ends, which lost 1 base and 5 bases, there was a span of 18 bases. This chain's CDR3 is CAWSAPELRADEQYF. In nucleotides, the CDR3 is TGTGCCTGGAGTGCCCCAGAATTGAGGGCGGACGAGCAGTACTTC.

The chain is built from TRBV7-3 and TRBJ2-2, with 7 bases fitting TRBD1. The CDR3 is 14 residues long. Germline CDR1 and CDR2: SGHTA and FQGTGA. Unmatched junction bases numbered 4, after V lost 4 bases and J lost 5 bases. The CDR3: CASSSGQITGELFF. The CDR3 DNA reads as TGTGCCAGCAGCTCGGGACAGATAACCGGGGAGCTGTTTTTT.

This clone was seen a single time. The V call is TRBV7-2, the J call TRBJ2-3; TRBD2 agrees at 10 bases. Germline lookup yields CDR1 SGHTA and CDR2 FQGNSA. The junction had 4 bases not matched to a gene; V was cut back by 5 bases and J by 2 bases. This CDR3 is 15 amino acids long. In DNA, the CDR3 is TGTGCCAGCAGCCTACTAGCGGGGCACACAGATACGCAGTATTTT. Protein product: CASSLLAGHTDTQYF.

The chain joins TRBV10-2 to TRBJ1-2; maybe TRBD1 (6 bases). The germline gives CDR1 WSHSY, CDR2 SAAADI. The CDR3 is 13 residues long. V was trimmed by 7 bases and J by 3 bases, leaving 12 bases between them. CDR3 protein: CASTRDTDYGYTF. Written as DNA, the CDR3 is TGCGCCAGCACACGGGACACCGACTATGGCTACACCTTC.